This TCR beta chain was recovered during a study of blood T cell repertoires in COVID-19. Overall study context: Spain, Italy and the United States supplied samples that represented acute and convalescent COVID-19. PBMCs, B-cell-depleted T cells, or T cells were the source of the cDNA or gDNA that made up the material.

Per the original data handling: Reference gene primer amplification in the assay estimated nucleated cell counts. The protocol was immunoSEQ multiplex PCR, while the TCRdb copy is restricted to in-frame clones and leaves out a portion. That table gives V, J and clone size, and the DNA gave D and trimming. The data show a few hundred thousand clones, 75% to 90% seen once. The germline V gene has CDR1 LNHDA and CDR2 SQIVND (reference sequence). V dropped 7 bases and J dropped 0 bases, with 12 bases sitting between them. There are 14 residues in the CDR3. Input material: peripheral blood. The chain combines TRBV19 with TRBJ1-1, with no clear D. The TCR originated in a woman younger than 35 with acute or convalescent COVID-19. In DNA form, the CDR3 reads TGTGCCAGTACACGGACCGGGATGAACACTGAAGCTTTCTTT. Amino acid sequence: CASTRTGMNTEAFF.